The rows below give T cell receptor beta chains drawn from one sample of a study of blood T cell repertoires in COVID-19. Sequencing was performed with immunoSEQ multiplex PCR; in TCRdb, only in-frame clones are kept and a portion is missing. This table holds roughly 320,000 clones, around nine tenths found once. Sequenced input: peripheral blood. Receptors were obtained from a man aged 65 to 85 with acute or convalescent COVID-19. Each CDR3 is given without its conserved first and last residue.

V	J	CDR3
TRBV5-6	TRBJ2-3	ASSFDWTSTDTQY
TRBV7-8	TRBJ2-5	ASSLGASQGSQY
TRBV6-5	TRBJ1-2	ASRPTGLGYT
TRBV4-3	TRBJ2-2	ASSPSGNTGELF
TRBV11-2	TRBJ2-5	ASSKGTSGGTGETQY
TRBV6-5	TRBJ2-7	ASSYNRDRTYEQY
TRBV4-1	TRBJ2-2	ASSISGTNTGELF
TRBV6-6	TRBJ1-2	ASRPPDRGYGYT
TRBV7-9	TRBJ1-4	ASSSQGNEKLF
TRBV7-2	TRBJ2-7	ASSPGRGREQY
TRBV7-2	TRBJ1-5	ASSTRGQLLH
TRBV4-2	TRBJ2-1	ASSQNRGSYNEQF
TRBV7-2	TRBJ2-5	ASSLMRSAGGSTQY
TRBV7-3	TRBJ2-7	ASSPSGSYEQY
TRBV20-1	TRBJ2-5	SASNPTGQETQY
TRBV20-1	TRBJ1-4	SASAGQGEKLF
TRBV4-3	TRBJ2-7	ASSPDYGGVSYEQY
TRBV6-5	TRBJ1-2	ASSYSGTTYYGYT
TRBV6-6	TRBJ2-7	ASSYRDREAEQY
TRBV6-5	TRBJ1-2	ASSSSGQGIRRYT
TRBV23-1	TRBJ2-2	ASSHPGQGMGGELF
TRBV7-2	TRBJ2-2	ASSPAYNTGELF
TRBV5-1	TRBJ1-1	ASSLGQGITEAF
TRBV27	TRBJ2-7	ASSPGDGTIYEQY
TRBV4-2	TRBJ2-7	ASALGRGGSLEFLRQY
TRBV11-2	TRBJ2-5	ASSSPGRLAGEETQY
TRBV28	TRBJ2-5	ASSSGSWVGETQY
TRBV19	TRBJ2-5	ASSIAGSGGAETQY
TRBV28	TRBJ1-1	ASSLLDREAF
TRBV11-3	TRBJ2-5	ASSPSGNQETQY
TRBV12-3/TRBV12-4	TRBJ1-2	ASSLGRDYGYT
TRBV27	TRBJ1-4	ASSLSGRWNEKLF
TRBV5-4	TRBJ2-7	AITSSGGYEQY
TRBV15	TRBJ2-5	ATSRGPLETQY
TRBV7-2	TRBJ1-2	ASSLVAMYYGYT
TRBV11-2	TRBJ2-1	ASSSSGAYNEQF
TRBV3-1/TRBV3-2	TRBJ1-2	ASSQGSGVANYGYT
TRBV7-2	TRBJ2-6	ASSIRHAGANVLT
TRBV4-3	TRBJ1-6	ASSQDKSSPLH
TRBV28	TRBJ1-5	ASSTPPGDQPQH
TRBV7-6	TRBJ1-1	ASSEKTGEYGEAF
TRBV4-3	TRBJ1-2	ASSQEPQGNYGYT
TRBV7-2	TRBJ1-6	ASSLEPQGASPLH
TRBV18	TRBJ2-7	ASSVGQGVFYEQY
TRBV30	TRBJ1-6	AWTLGQRRSPLH
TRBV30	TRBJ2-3	AWSVSSDTQY
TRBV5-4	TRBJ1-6	ASSFGRGNGNSPLH
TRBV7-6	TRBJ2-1	ASSLARGSYNEQF
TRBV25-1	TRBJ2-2	ASSSGGPNTGELF
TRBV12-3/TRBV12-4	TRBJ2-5	ASSGHRQETQY
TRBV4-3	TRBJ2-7	ASSQELAGVWGEQY
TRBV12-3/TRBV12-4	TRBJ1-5	ASRDRTFGPQH
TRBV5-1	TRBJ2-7	ASSLAGTPYEQY
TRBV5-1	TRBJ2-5	ASSLGDRSQETQY
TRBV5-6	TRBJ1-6	ASSFRGPGSPLH
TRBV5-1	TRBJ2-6	ASSFREANVLT